What follows describes a single T cell receptor beta chain. This entry comes from a study of patients and donors after allogeneic stem cell transplantation. Germline trimming cut 5 bases from V and 5 bases from J; bases unmatched to any gene: 7. The CDR3 loop spans 13 amino acids. The germline CDR1 and CDR2 sequences are DFQATT and SNEGSKA (reference sequence). TCRdb reanalysed the RT-PCR reads using MiXCR and keeps one entry per CDR3 protein. The repertoire has approximately 200,000 distinct CDR3 sequences, approximately 14% of them found once; the top ten carry around a tenth. The source is a human donor who was either an allogeneic HSCT recipient or a stem cell or donor lymphocyte infusion donor (not recorded which). It is not recorded whose cells these are; they may come from a transplant donor. The sequenced sample consisted of blood, either unsorted or a sorted T cell fraction (not recorded which). The genes are TRBV20-1 and TRBJ1-2, with TRBD1 matching 8 bases. The CDR3 protein is CSAGTTGEYGYTF. The DNA of the CDR3 is TGCAGTGCTGGTACGACAGGGGAATATGGCTACACCTTC.